This T cell receptor beta chain was found in a study of somatic mutations in cytotoxic T cells in rheumatoid arthritis. Using immunoSEQ multiplex PCR, the repertoire was profiled, and TCRdb retains in-frame clones only, with some absent. Found here are over 10,000 clones, 80% of them singletons; the top ten hold 13% to 15%. Note on this clone: Its antigen remains unidentified.

Overall study findings and caveats: Any difference in CD8+ T-cell clonality between patients who had rheumatoid arthritis and healthy controls who were age-matched was not statistically significant.

CDR3 size: 12 residues. V was pared by 5 bases and J by 6 bases, with 14 bases between. Germline-derived CDR1 and CDR2 are GTSNPN and SVGIG (reference sequence). CD4+ cells and CD8+ cells were each obtained through positive magnetic bead selection, and their purity was assessed by flow cytometry. The origin of this receptor is a man aged 50 to 60 in good health. The sequencing input was CD8+ T cells sorted from blood. The rearrangement joins TRBV30 to TRBJ2-7, with a weak D call TRBD2 (7 bases). This chain's CDR3 is CAWSIGGLEQYF. The CDR3 nucleotides are TGTGCCTGGTCAATCGGGGGGCTCGAGCAGTACTTC.